The 27 T cell receptor beta chains below all came from one sample that was sequenced in a study of T cell responses to AZD1222 COVID-19 vaccine. Profiled with immunoSEQ multiplex PCR; TCRdb holds only in-frame clones, not every one. The table lists 100,000 to 150,000 clones, less than 90% of them singletons. The specimen comprised peripheral blood, sampled on day 0 of AZD1222 vaccination. These receptors all come from an adult in good health.

V and J are TRBV3-1 (or the pseudogene TRBV3-2) and TRBJ1-5; D is ambiguous. CDR1 is LGHDT and CDR2 is YNNKEL in the germline V gene (reference sequence). The V end was cut by 3 bases, the J end by 2 bases, with 11 bases between. This CDR3 is 15 amino acids long. The CDR3 region is CASSQEPGGNQPQHF. DNA of the CDR3: TGTGCCAGCAGCCAGGAACCTGGGGGCAATCAGCCCCAGCATTTT.

This clone occurred once. The J gene is TRBJ2-7, the V gene TRBV5-4; 10 bases agree with TRBD2. V shed 0 bases, J shed 7 bases, and the junction held 7 bases outside the gene matches. CDR3 length: 15 residues. Germline-derived CDR1 and CDR2 are SGHNT and YYREEE (reference sequence). CDR3 sequence reads: CASSLESGRAREQYF. Written as DNA, the CDR3 is TGTGCCAGCAGCTTGGAAAGCGGGAGGGCCCGTGAGCAGTACTTC.

The chain uses TRBV6-4 and TRBJ2-3; no firm D call. This CDR3 is built from 11 residues. The germline V gene has CDR1 MRHNA and CDR2 SNTAGT. Deletions cut 5 bases from V and 4 bases from J, with 4 bases between. The CDR3 is CASSQADTQYF. As DNA, the CDR3 is TGTGCCAGCAGTCAGGCAGATACGCAGTATTTT.

The chain recombines TRBV30 with TRBJ1-4; D remains unclear. V was clipped by 5 bases and J by 3 bases, with 13 bases between them. The CDR3 is 14 amino acids. The germline V gene has CDR1 GTSNPN and CDR2 SVGIG (reference sequence). In DNA, the CDR3 is TGTGCCTGGTCGCCTCTCCCAGCTAATGAAAAACTGTTTTTT. As protein: CAWSPLPANEKLFF.

The chain uses TRBV19 and TRBJ1-1; no firm D call. The CDR3 extends over 15 amino acids. V shed 3 bases and J shed 3 bases, with 14 bases lying between them. The V gene's germline CDR1 is LNHDA and CDR2 SQIVND (reference sequence). CDR3: CASSIRSGRDTEAFF. The CDR3 DNA follows: TGTGCCAGTAGTATTAGGTCAGGTCGGGACACTGAAGCTTTCTTT.

In its sample, this clone was seen a few times. This rearrangement joins TRBV11-2 to TRBJ2-5; 11 bases fit TRBD2. CDR1 SGHAT and CDR2 FQNNGV come from the germline V gene. Trimming cost V 1 base and J 5 bases; bases outside gene matches: 15. This CDR3 has 19 amino acids. DNA for the CDR3: TGTGCCAGCAGCTTAGGGTCAGAGGCTAGCGGGAGGAATCAGGAGACCCAGTACTTC. This translates into CASSLGSEASGRNQETQYF.

This clone was counted once. The chain links TRBV5-4 to TRBJ2-1; D call uncertain. The CDR3 length is 12 residues. Germline CDR1 and CDR2: SGHNT and YYREEE (reference sequence). Trimming stripped 1 base from V and 5 bases from J, with 4 bases between. CDR3 DNA: TGTGCCAGCAGCTTGTTAGACAATGAGCAGTTCTTC. Translating gives CASSLLDNEQFF.

This clone occurred a few times. The V gene is TRBV5-1, the J gene TRBJ1-2, with a possible D match to TRBD1 (5 bases). Trimming removed 1 base at V and 3 bases at J, with 7 bases between. This CDR3 is 13 amino acids long. Germline CDR1 is SGHRS and CDR2 is YFSETQ. The CDR3 loop reads CASSLQGYYGYTF. CDR3 DNA: TGCGCCAGCAGCTTGCAGGGTTACTATGGCTACACCTTC.

The genes are TRBV19 and TRBJ1-6; 8 bases align to TRBD1. CDR1 is LNHDA and CDR2 is SQIVND in the germline V gene (reference sequence). The trim removed 6 bases at V and 10 bases at J, leaving 8 bases unmatched. The CDR3 is 14 residues long. This chain's CDR3 is CASSGGQETSPLHF. The DNA of the CDR3 is TGTGCCAGTAGCGGGGGACAGGAGACCTCACCCCTCCACTTT. The variable domain in full, completed from reference TRBV19 and TRBJ1-6, reads DGGITQSPKYLFRKEGQNVTLSCEQNLNHDAMYWYRQDPGQGLRLIYYSQIVNDFQKGDIAEGYSVSREKKESFPLTVTSAQKNPTAFYLCASSGGQETSPLHFGNGTRLTVT.

The V call is TRBV2, the J call TRBJ1-5; no clear D. CDR3 length: 14 amino acids. Trimming stripped 1 base from V and 5 bases from J, with 9 bases between. The germline gives CDR1 SNHLY, CDR2 FYNNEI. CDR3 in amino acids: CASSEVASDQPQHF. Written as DNA, the CDR3 is TGTGCCAGCAGTGAAGTGGCATCAGATCAGCCCCAGCATTTT.

The chain recombines TRBV19 with TRBJ2-4, with D perhaps TRBD1 or TRBD2 (5 bases each). Per germline, CDR1 LNHDA and CDR2 SQIVND (reference sequence). The CDR3 length is 15 residues. V was clipped by 5 bases and J by 3 bases, with 14 bases between them. The CDR3, as DNA: TGTGCCAGTAGTTCTCCGGCAGGGAGCAAAAACATTCAGTACTTC. Translating it yields CASSSPAGSKNIQYF.

V usage is TRBV20-1 and J usage is TRBJ1-1, with D hard to call. Trimming left V 3 bases short and J 9 bases short, with 11 bases between. CDR1 is DFQATT, CDR2 SNEGSKA, per germline (reference sequence). The CDR3 has 11 amino acids. CDR3 sequence reads: CSASTGGQAFF. CDR3 nucleotides: TGCAGTGCTAGCACGGGCGGTCAAGCTTTCTTT.

CDR3 sequence reads: CASSQGGVAGAPPDTQYF. CDR3 DNA: TGTGCCAGCAGCCAAGGAGGGGTAGCGGGGGCCCCCCCAGATACGCAGTATTTT. V gene TRBV3-1 (or the pseudogene TRBV3-2) combines with J gene TRBJ2-3; 9 positions match TRBD2. CDR1 and CDR2 from the germline V gene are LGHDT and YNNKEL (reference sequence). Trimming removed 1 base from V and 4 bases from J; junction bases left unmatched: 12. There are 18 residues in the CDR3.

V gene TRBV11-2 combines with J gene TRBJ1-2; D is unresolved. The CDR3 totals 14 residues. Trimming shortened V by 2 bases and J by 4 bases, and 11 bases separated the two germline ends. CDR1 and CDR2 (germline): SGHAT, FQNNGV. CDR3 region: CASSLFGGIYGYTF. The CDR3 nucleotides read TGTGCCAGCAGCTTATTTGGCGGAATCTATGGCTACACCTTC.

The J gene is TRBJ1-4, the V gene TRBV7-2, with 8 bases lining up with TRBD1. The germline V gene encodes CDR1 SGHTA and CDR2 FQGNSA. The CDR3 length is 17 residues. With 0 bases clipped from V and 8 bases from J, the junction kept 11 bases outside the gene matches. The CDR3 nucleotides read TGTGCCAGCAGCTTAGCGTGGTCAGACAGGGGCGGAGAAAAACTGTTTTTT. It translates to CASSLAWSDRGGEKLFF.

This clone came up once. The chain employs TRBV29-1 and TRBJ1-5; 8 positions agree with TRBD1. This CDR3 comprises 14 residues. V shed 7 bases and J 4 bases; nucleotides not matched to a gene: 9. Germline CDR1 and CDR2: SQVTM and ANQGSEA. For the CDR3, the DNA is TGCAGCGCCTCCACAGGGGGTGGGAATCAGCCCCAGCATTTT. Translation: CSASTGGGNQPQHF.

The rearrangement links TRBV18 to TRBJ2-1; D might be TRBD1 (5 bases). Germline V lookup: CDR1 KGHSH, CDR2 LQKENI. The V gene lost 3 bases and the J gene lost 1 base, with 10 bases spanning the gap. The CDR3 has 15 amino acids. Here the CDR3 DNA reads TGTGCCAGCTCACCGTCAGGGTCATCCTACAATGAGCAGTTCTTC. Translation gives CASSPSGSSYNEQFF.

The chain uses TRBV5-1 and TRBJ2-5, with 12 bases fitting TRBD1. The CDR3 length is 16 residues. Germline-derived CDR1 and CDR2 are SGHRS and YFSETQ. The V gene end was trimmed by 1 base and the J gene end by 5 bases; junction bases not matched to a gene: 6. CDR3 nucleotide sequence: TGCGCCAGCAGCTTGAGGGGACAGGGGGCGTTTGAGACCCAGTACTTC. This encodes CASSLRGQGAFETQYF.

This clone was counted between two and nine times. The J gene is TRBJ2-7, the V gene TRBV5-1; 8 bases line up with TRBD2. After removal of 1 base from V and 0 bases from J, the junction contained 6 bases not matched to a gene. Germline loops: CDR1 SGHRS, CDR2 YFSETQ. The CDR3 totals 16 residues. CDR3 nucleotide sequence: TGCGCCAGCAGCTTGTACGGGGGGGCCAGCTCCTACGAGCAGTACTTC. This codes for CASSLYGGASSYEQYF.

The chain combines TRBV5-4 with TRBJ2-3, with D uncertain. Germline assignment: CDR1 SGHNT and CDR2 YYREEE (reference sequence). The V gene lost 5 bases and the J gene lost 2 bases, with 12 bases spanning the gap. There are 14 residues in the CDR3. CDR3 in DNA: TGTGCCAGCAGGTTGTTGGGCCCCACAGATACGCAGTATTTT. The encoded protein is CASRLLGPTDTQYF. The full variable domain, completed using reference TRBV5-4 and TRBJ2-3, is ETGVTQSPTHLIKTRGQQVTLRCSSQSGHNTVSWYQQALGQGPQFIFQYYREEENGRGNFPPRFSGLQFPNYSSELNVNALELDDSALYLCASRLLGPTDTQYFGPGTRLTVL.

This sequence joins TRBV24-1 and TRBJ2-3; D possibly corresponds to TRBD2 (6 bases). This CDR3 region has 16 residues. Germline-derived CDR1 and CDR2 are KGHDR and SFDVKD. V was shortened by 3 bases and J by 7 bases, with 19 bases between the two germline ends. CDR3 DNA sequence: TGTGCCACCAGTGATAGAAGAACCGGGAGATGGAATACGCAGTATTTT. This sequence encodes CATSDRRTGRWNTQYF.

V usage is TRBV2 and J usage is TRBJ1-4; D is uncertain. CDR1 SNHLY and CDR2 FYNNEI come from the germline V gene. The CDR3 length is 12 residues. V lost 7 bases and J lost 8, with 11 bases in between. The chain's CDR3 is CASNLDGEKLFF. CDR3 nucleotide sequence: TGTGCCAGCAACCTGGACGGAGAAAAACTGTTTTTT.

V is TRBV5-6 and J is TRBJ1-6; 7 bases match TRBD1. V shed 0 bases, J shed 10 bases, and the junction held 10 bases outside the gene matches. This CDR3 comprises 16 residues. CDR1 and CDR2 from the germline V gene are SGHDT and YYEEEE. CDR3 nucleotides: TGTGCCAGCAGCTTGGCCGGGGGAGGGGGCGGATCACCCCTCCACTTT. Protein product: CASSLAGGGGGSPLHF.

The rearrangement joins TRBV15 to TRBJ1-4, with TRBD1 matching 9 bases. CDR1 is LNHNV and CDR2 is YYDKDF in the germline V gene (reference sequence). The CDR3 sequence is 14 residues long. Germline trimming cut 5 bases from V and 8 bases from J; bases unmatched to any gene: 6. CDR3 residues: CATSRTGVREKLFF. The CDR3 DNA reads TGTGCCACCAGCCGGACAGGGGTTCGGGAAAAACTGTTTTTT.

The chain recombines TRBV27 with TRBJ2-1; 11 bases are shared with TRBD2. Trimming removed 3 bases from V and 2 bases from J; junction bases left unmatched: 3. Germline CDR1 reads MNHEY; CDR2 reads SMNVEV (reference sequence). This CDR3 spans 16 amino acids. The CDR3 bases are TGTGCCAGCAGTTTCCTAGCGGGAGGAACCTACAATGAGCAGTTCTTC. Residues: CASSFLAGGTYNEQFF.

This chain links TRBV5-1 with TRBJ1-6; a weak D match, TRBD1 (5 bases). The CDR3 is 13 residues long. In germline, CDR1 is SGHRS, CDR2 YFSETQ. Between the trimmed V and J ends, which lost 3 bases and 9 bases, there was a span of 10 bases. In DNA form, the CDR3 reads TGCGCCAGCAGCTCGGACACGGGTTCACCCCTCCACTTT. It is translated as CASSSDTGSPLHF.

The gene calls are TRBV7-9 and TRBJ1-2; D unclear. Germline V gene sequence: CDR1 SEHNR, CDR2 FQNEAQ (reference sequence). The length of the CDR3 is 15 residues. The V end lost 5 bases, the J end lost 1 base, and 14 bases lay between the germline ends. CDR3 sequence: CASSASQDFNYGYTF. The CDR3 region has the DNA TGTGCCAGCAGCGCATCACAAGATTTTAACTATGGCTACACCTTC.